These 17 T cell receptor beta chains share one sample of origin, sequenced in a study of blood T cell repertoires in COVID-19. Assay used: immunoSEQ multiplex PCR; TCRdb lists only in-frame clones, some missing. The table shows about 170,000 clones, with more than 75% occurring only once. Input material: peripheral blood. Receptors were obtained from a man between 65 and 85 years old with acute or convalescent COVID-19.

Concerning this clone itself: This same CDR3 is encoded by further DNA sequences in the sample. This rearrangement joins TRBV5-1 to TRBJ2-5; TRBD1 matches at 9 bases. V was clipped by 7 bases and J by 4 bases; unmatched bases: 5. Germline V CDR1 and CDR2: SGHRS, YFSETQ. The CDR3 covers 13 residues. The CDR3 loop is CASSGTGLETQYF. The DNA for the CDR3 is TGCGCCAGCTCCGGGACAGGGTTAGAGACCCAGTACTTC.

The J gene is TRBJ2-1, the V gene TRBV7-9; 7 bases align to TRBD2. From germline, CDR1 is SEHNR and CDR2 FQNEAQ (reference sequence). V dropped 4 bases and J dropped 0; count of bases not matched to a gene: 6. This CDR3 contains 16 residues. CDR3 nucleotide sequence: TGTGCCAGCAGCTCTTCACGGACTAGCTCCTACAATGAGCAGTTCTTC. Its protein product is CASSSSRTSSYNEQFF.

The gene calls are TRBV27 and TRBJ2-5, with a weak D call TRBD1 (6 bases). Germline V lookup: CDR1 MNHEY, CDR2 SMNVEV (reference sequence). With 2 bases removed from V and 7 bases from J, the gap between germline ends came to 14 bases. The CDR3 covers 14 residues. CDR3 nucleotide sequence: TGTGCCAGCAGTTTAGGTCAGCCACAGGGGACCCAGTACTTC. It is translated as CASSLGQPQGTQYF.

The chain links TRBV6-2 or TRBV6-3 to TRBJ1-2, with D hard to call. CDR3 length: 12 residues. CDR1 and CDR2 from the germline V gene are MNHEY and SVGEGT. V lost 3 bases and J 10 bases, leaving 12 bases between the germline ends. The CDR3 DNA reads TGTGCCAGCAGTTATCCCCCGGTTGTCTACACCTTC. It specifies CASSYPPVVYTF.

J is TRBJ1-2 and V is TRBV5-6; 7 bases agree with TRBD1. The CDR3 length is 14 residues. From germline, CDR1 is SGHDT and CDR2 YYEEEE. The J segment lost 8 bases and the V segment lost 1 base, leaving 8 bases of the junction unmatched. In DNA form, the CDR3 reads TGTGCCAGCAGCTTGAGGCCAGGGGGATCAGGCTACACCTTC. Encoded protein: CASSLRPGGSGYTF.

Concerning this clone itself: One end of the junction varies from germline; a read error may be responsible. The V gene is TRBV7-7, the J gene TRBJ2-1; D possibly corresponds to TRBD2 (6 bases). Germline V gene sequence: CDR1 SSHAT, CDR2 FNYEAQ (reference sequence). This CDR3 has 15 amino acids. The CDR3 DNA is TGTGCTAGCAGCTTACTAGCCACCTCCTACAATGAGCAGTTCTTC. Encoded protein: CASSLLATSYNEQFF. Full variable domain (outside the CDR3, taken from reference TRBV7-7 and TRBJ2-1): GAGVSQSPRYKVTKRGQDVTLRCDPISSHATLYWYQQALGQGPEFLTYFNYEAQPDKSGLPSDRFSAERPEGSISTLTIQRTEQRDSAMYRCASSLLATSYNEQFFGPGTRLTVL.

The rearrangement links TRBV6-2 or TRBV6-3 to TRBJ2-7; the D gene is possibly TRBD2 (6 bases). CDR1 and CDR2 (germline): MNHEY, SVGEGT. The CDR3 has 16 amino acids. Trimming cost V 2 bases and J 0 bases, with 14 bases left between them. CDR3 coding DNA: TGTGCCAGCAGTTACACCCAGACTAGGAGCTCCTACGAGCAGTACTTC. Encoded protein: CASSYTQTRSSYEQYF.

This clone was observed a single time. The chain couples TRBV15 to TRBJ2-2; TRBD2 matches at 8 bases. CDR1 and CDR2 from the germline V gene are LNHNV and YYDKDF (reference sequence). Unmatched junction bases numbered 8, after V lost 0 bases and J lost 8 bases. The CDR3 runs to 16 residues. In nucleotides, the CDR3 is TGTGCCACCAGCAGAGAAGTAGCGGGGAGGGGAGGGGAGCTGTTTTTT. This translates into CATSREVAGRGGELFF. Full variable domain (missing parts from reference TRBV15 and TRBJ2-2): DAMVIQNPRYQVTQFGKPVTLSCSQTLNHNVMYWYQQKSSQAPKLLFHYYDKDFNNEADTPDNFQSRRPNTSFCFLDIRSPGLGDTAMYLCATSREVAGRGGELFFGEGSRLTVL.

This clone was recorded many times. This sequence joins TRBV15 and TRBJ2-7, with a weak D call TRBD2 (6 bases). Per germline, CDR1 LNHNV and CDR2 YYDKDF (reference sequence). The CDR3 runs to 14 residues. Trimming took 6 bases from V and 2 from J, leaving 14 bases between them. In DNA, the CDR3 is TGTGCCACCAGGCCTAGACTAGATACCTACGAGCAGTACTTC. It specifies CATRPRLDTYEQYF.

V usage is TRBV19 and J usage is TRBJ2-2; 8 nucleotides line up with TRBD1. After removal of 7 bases from V and 6 bases from J, the junction contained 10 bases not matched to a gene. The CDR3 length is 15 residues. CDR1 is LNHDA, CDR2 SQIVND, per germline (reference sequence). In nucleotides, the CDR3 is TGTGCCAGTATAGGCAGGGGGCAGTGGGCCGGGGAGCTGTTTTTT. This sequence encodes CASIGRGQWAGELFF.

J is TRBJ2-5 and V is TRBV30; the match to TRBD1 covers 8 bases. Germline loops: CDR1 GTSNPN, CDR2 SVGIG (reference sequence). After removal of 4 bases from V and 5 bases from J, the junction contained 6 bases not matched to a gene. This CDR3 is 13 amino acids long. Here the CDR3 reads CAWNRQGSETQYF. In nucleotides, the CDR3 is TGTGCCTGGAACAGACAGGGGTCGGAGACCCAGTACTTC.

The chain uses TRBV4-1 and TRBJ2-3; TRBD1 might be the D (5 bases). Trimming left V 0 bases short and J 2 bases short, with 12 bases between. The germline V gene encodes CDR1 MGHRA and CDR2 YSYEKL. The CDR3 runs 16 residues. The CDR3 DNA reads TGCGCCAGCAGCCAAGATGGCACAGGTCTCACAGATACGCAGTATTTT. It yields the protein CASSQDGTGLTDTQYF.

The chain uses TRBV5-4 and TRBJ2-7, with 13 bases aligning to TRBD2. Germline CDR1 is SGHNT and CDR2 is YYREEE (reference sequence). The length of the CDR3 is 16 residues. J lost 5 bases, V lost 4 bases, and 9 bases had no gene match. CDR3 residues: CASSPTPGLAGNEQYF. CDR3 coding DNA: TGTGCCAGCAGCCCTACTCCGGGACTAGCGGGAAACGAGCAGTACTTC.

The chain is built from TRBV18 and TRBJ1-1; D is unclear. The CDR3 runs 17 residues. Trimming took 0 bases from V and 0 from J, leaving 14 bases between them. CDR1 is KGHSH, CDR2 LQKENI, per germline. For the CDR3, the DNA is TGTGCCAGCTCACCACCGTCGGGGAATCTAATGAACACTGAAGCTTTCTTT. Translating gives CASSPPSGNLMNTEAFF.

The sample holds a few counts of this clone. This sequence joins TRBV6-5 and TRBJ1-2, with 7 positions matching TRBD1. V lost 1 base to trimming and J lost 6 bases; unmatched junction nucleotides: 5. The CDR3 loop spans 14 amino acids. Germline CDR1 is MNHEY and CDR2 is SVGAGI. The CDR3 coding sequence is TGTGCCAGCAGTTACTACCCGACAGGGAATGGCTACACCTTC. This translates into CASSYYPTGNGYTF.

The J gene is TRBJ1-5, the V gene TRBV4-3; no clear D gene. The CDR3 runs to 14 residues. V lost 1 base, J lost 4 bases, and 8 bases lay in between. The V gene's germline CDR1 is LGHNA and CDR2 YSLEER. The CDR3 here is CASSQARGNQPQHF. DNA of the CDR3: TGCGCCAGCAGCCAAGCCCGAGGAAATCAGCCCCAGCATTTT.

The chain employs TRBV7-2 and TRBJ2-7, with D perhaps TRBD1 (6 bases). CDR1 is SGHTA, CDR2 FQGNSA, per germline. V was shortened by 5 bases and J by 3 bases, with 14 bases between the two germline ends. The CDR3 covers 14 residues. In nucleotides, the CDR3 is TGTGCCAGCAGCATCCTGGACAGCTACTACGAGCAGTACTTC. The encoded protein is CASSILDSYYEQYF.